Listed below are T cell receptor beta chains from one sample, sequenced in a study of T cells after yellow fever vaccination. TCRdb independently ran MiXCR on the 5' RACE reads; one entry per CDR3 protein. The sample shows hundreds of thousands of distinct CDR3 sequences, approximately 16% of them seen only once. Sequenced here: PBMCs, sampled 5 to 6 days after the first yellow fever vaccination. The receptors were gathered from a man younger than 35 who received the YFV17D yellow fever vaccine. Each CDR3 is given with its conserved first and last residue. D genes are given only for firm matches. A row's size may be missing; if present it is once, few, many or a size class.

TRBJ2-1 . few TRBV2 CATNRDHSYNEQFF TGTGCCACCAACCGGGACCATTCCTACAATGAGCAGTTCTTC
TRBJ1-2 TRBD1 few TRBV7-2 CASSLEGTGTHGYTF TGTGCCAGCAGCTTAGAAGGGACAGGGACCCATGGCTACACCTTC
TRBJ1-1 . few TRBV12-3/TRBV12-4 CASSSPTTVNTEAFF TGTGCCAGCAGTTCCCCGACAACAGTGAACACTGAAGCTTTCTTT
TRBJ1-5 . few TRBV7-2 CASSLVALWGGNQPQHF TGTGCCAGCAGCTTAGTGGCTCTTTGGGGGGGCAATCAGCCCCAGCATTTT
TRBJ2-1 TRBD2 . TRBV5-4 CASSSFVAGPNEQFF TGTGCCAGCAGCTCATTCGTAGCGGGTCCCAATGAGCAGTTCTTC
TRBJ2-7 TRBD1 few TRBV7-2 CASSPDRYYEQYF TGTGCCAGCAGCCCGGACAGGTACTACGAGCAGTACTTC
TRBJ2-1 . . TRBV7-9 CASSQSETVYNEQFF TGTGCCAGCAGCCAGAGCGAGACAGTCTACAATGAGCAGTTCTTC
TRBJ1-1 . . TRBV12-3/TRBV12-4 CASSPTGGDTEALF TGTGCCAGCAGTCCGACGGGGGGGGACACTGAAGCTCTCTTT
TRBJ2-5 TRBD2 few TRBV12-5 CASGLVRASGETQYF TGTGCTAGTGGTTTGGTACGGGCTAGCGGGGAGACCCAGTACTTC
TRBJ2-7 TRBD2 . TRBV7-3 CASSLGLAGNYEQYF TGTGCCAGCAGCTTGGGACTAGCGGGGAACTACGAGCAGTACTTC
TRBJ2-5 . . TRBV5-1 CASSLGQPRETQYF TGCGCCAGCAGCTTGGGGCAGCCTAGAGAGACCCAGTACTTC
TRBJ2-3 . few TRBV24-1 CATSVTDTQYF TGTGCCACCAGTGTCACAGATACGCAGTATTTT
TRBJ2-4 . . TRBV7-3 CASSSTQGNIQYF TGTGCCAGCAGCTCGACCCAGGGAAACATTCAGTACTTC
TRBJ1-5 . once TRBV12-3/TRBV12-4 CASSLSYRASNQPQHF TGTGCCAGCAGTTTATCTTACAGGGCTAGCAATCAGCCCCAGCATTTT
TRBJ2-3 TRBD2 . TRBV5-1 CASTPTSGTITDTQYF TGCGCCAGCACCCCAACTAGCGGCACCATCACAGATACGCAGTATTTT
TRBJ1-5 . . TRBV4-3 CASSQDTSNQPQHF TGCGCCAGCAGCCAAGACACTAGCAATCAGCCCCAGCATTTT
TRBJ1-2 . . TRBV27 CASSGGNGYGYTF TGTGCCAGCTCCGGCGGTAATGGGTATGGCTACACCTTC